One sample yielded the 18 T cell receptor beta chains listed below, sequenced in a study of cytomegalovirus exposure and HLA in healthy donors. PCR primers comprised 60 Vbeta and 13 Jbeta primers. Produced via immunoSEQ multiplex PCR; TCRdb's table is partial and in-frame only. Here the sample spans 100,000 or so clones, roughly 74% being singletons. Sequenced material: PBMCs. The receptors were sampled from a woman aged 40 to 55 in good health and CMV-seronegative.

V and J are TRBV28 and TRBJ2-5; 14 nucleotides agree with TRBD2. This CDR3 spans 17 amino acids. Germline trimming cut 10 bases from V and 5 bases from J; bases unmatched to any gene: 15. The germline V gene encodes CDR1 MDHEN and CDR2 SYDVKM. The CDR3 DNA is TGTGCCACCCGACCCCCGGGACTAGCGGGAGATCCCGAGACCCAGTACTTC. It is translated as CATRPPGLAGDPETQYF.

This rearrangement joins TRBV7-9 to TRBJ1-3; TRBD1 agrees at 8 bases. V shed 0 bases and J 2 bases; nucleotides not matched to a gene: 3. Germline CDR1 SEHNR, CDR2 FQNEAQ (reference sequence). The CDR3 has 16 residues. The CDR3 here is CASSLALTGAGNTIYF. CDR3 DNA: TGTGCCAGCAGCTTAGCCCTGACAGGGGCTGGAAACACCATATATTTT.

This chain joins TRBV19 and TRBJ2-5; possibly TRBD1 for D (5 bases). The last part of the DNA fits TRBJ2-7 better; the J call may be wrong. The germline V gene has CDR1 LNHDA and CDR2 SQIVND (reference sequence). This CDR3 is 16 amino acids long. The DNA of the CDR3 is TGTGCCAGTACCCCGGGCCAGGGTGTGAGCTCCTACGAGCAGTACTTC. It specifies CASTPGQGVSSYEQYF.

This rearrangement joins TRBV9 to TRBJ1-3, with TRBD1 as a possible D gene (5 bases). This CDR3 has 15 amino acids. Trimming stripped 2 bases from V and 0 bases from J, with 9 bases between. Germline CDR1 reads SGDLS; CDR2 reads YYNGEE. In nucleotides, the CDR3 is TGTGCCAGCAGCGTTTCAGGGCTCTCTGGAAACACCATATATTTT. Its protein is CASSVSGLSGNTIYF. Full variable domain (remainder filled in from reference TRBV9 and TRBJ1-3): DSGVTQTPKHLITATGQRVTLRCSPRSGDLSVYWYQQSLDQGLQFLIQYYNGEERAKGNILERFSAQQFPDLHSELNLSSLELGDSALYFCASSVSGLSGNTIYFGEGSWLTVV.

The chain has TRBV30 and TRBJ2-3, with TRBD1 matching over 7 bases. The V gene end was trimmed by 0 bases and the J gene end by 3 bases; junction bases not matched to a gene: 6. The CDR3 contains 15 residues. Germline CDR1 is GTSNPN and CDR2 is SVGIG (reference sequence). The CDR3 sequence: CAWSVLSTGTDTQYF. CDR3 DNA: TGTGCCTGGAGTGTTCTTTCGACAGGGACAGATACGCAGTATTTT.

The chain couples TRBV6-1 to TRBJ2-5; tentative D call: TRBD1 (6 bases). The V end lost 5 bases, the J end lost 5 bases, and 12 bases lay between the germline ends. The CDR3 consists of 13 residues. CDR1 is MNHNS, CDR2 SASEGT, per germline. The CDR3 is CASSRTDLETQYF. In DNA form, the CDR3 reads TGTGCCAGCAGTAGGACAGATCTCGAGACCCAGTACTTC.

In this sample, this clone turned up once. This sequence joins TRBV30 and TRBJ2-7; 7 bases map to TRBD2. Germline CDR1 GTSNPN, CDR2 SVGIG (reference sequence). The CDR3 is made up of 13 amino acids. J gave up 3 bases and V 2 bases, and 4 bases lay outside the gene matches. Written as DNA, the CDR3 is TGTGCCTGGAGTCATCGGACTAGCTACGAGCAGTACTTC. Translated, it gives CAWSHRTSYEQYF.

The chain recombines TRBV29-1 with TRBJ2-7; 9 nucleotides agree with TRBD2. V lost 4 bases and J lost 3; bases outside the gene matches: 4. Germline V gene lookup returns CDR1 SQVTM and CDR2 ANQGSEA. CDR3 length: 13 residues. CDR3 residues: CSVAASGDYEQYF. Here the CDR3 DNA reads TGCAGCGTTGCGGCTAGCGGGGACTACGAGCAGTACTTC.

The J gene is TRBJ2-2, the V gene TRBV7-3, with 7 bases lining up with TRBD1. CDR3 length: 16 residues. The V and J ends lost 2 bases and 0 bases, in that order; junction bases with no gene match: 3. Germline CDR1 SGHTA, CDR2 FQGTGA. CDR3 amino acids: CASSLEGAANTGELFF. DNA for the CDR3: TGTGCCAGCAGCTTAGAGGGGGCCGCGAACACCGGGGAGCTGTTTTTT.

V gene TRBV5-1 combines with J gene TRBJ2-3; possible D gene TRBD2, 5 bases. This CDR3 region has 16 residues. With 4 bases removed from V and 0 bases from J, the gap between germline ends came to 15 bases. Germline V lookup: CDR1 SGHRS, CDR2 YFSETQ. CDR3 protein: CASSPAGYSSTDTQYF. CDR3 nucleotide sequence: TGCGCCAGCAGCCCCGCGGGCTACTCAAGCACAGATACGCAGTATTTT.

The chain combines TRBV5-1 with TRBJ2-5; 13 bases align to TRBD2. CDR1 and CDR2 from the germline V gene are SGHRS and YFSETQ. The CDR3 has 14 amino acids. V lost 1 base, J lost 13 bases, and 7 bases stayed unmatched. CDR3 bases: TGCGCCAGCAGCTTGCGGACTAGCGGGAGCAGCTGGTACTTC. This gives the protein CASSLRTSGSSWYF.

The genes are TRBV27 and TRBJ2-2; 11 positions agree with TRBD2. Germline CDR1 reads MNHEY; CDR2 reads SMNVEV (reference sequence). CDR3 length: 18 amino acids. Trimming removed 2 bases from V and 4 bases from J; junction bases left unmatched: 9. The CDR3: CASSLKPPGTSGTGELFF. CDR3 coding DNA: TGTGCCAGCAGTTTAAAACCACCCGGGACTAGCGGCACCGGGGAGCTGTTTTTT.

The gene calls are TRBV4-3 and TRBJ2-2, with D uncertain. CDR3 length: 15 residues. The V gene's germline CDR1 is LGHNA and CDR2 YSLEER. V was trimmed by 0 bases and J by 0 bases, leaving 5 bases between them. The chain's CDR3 is CASSQDSSNTGELFF. The CDR3 DNA reads as TGCGCCAGCAGCCAAGATAGTTCGAACACCGGGGAGCTGTTTTTT.

A few counts support this clone. The J gene is TRBJ1-3, the V gene TRBV27, with D unclear. CDR1 and CDR2 from the germline V gene are MNHEY and SMNVEV (reference sequence). This CDR3 region has 13 residues. V lost 3 bases to trimming and J lost 1 base, with 4 bases between them. The CDR3 here is CASSLRSGNTIYF. CDR3 bases: TGTGCCAGCAGTTTGAGGTCTGGAAACACCATATATTTT.

The chain links TRBV11-2 to TRBJ2-3; 11 bases align to TRBD2. This CDR3 comprises 18 residues. In germline, CDR1 is SGHAT, CDR2 FQNNGV. V was clipped by 5 bases and J by 3 bases; unmatched bases: 13. CDR3 protein: CASSPLAGGWVGTDTQYF. DNA of the CDR3: TGTGCCAGCAGCCCCCTAGCGGGAGGATGGGTTGGGACAGATACGCAGTATTTT.

V is TRBV18 and J is TRBJ1-4; D is perhaps TRBD1 (5 bases). The CDR3 covers 18 residues. The germline V and J ends were trimmed by 2 bases and 0 bases, with 16 bases remaining between them. Germline CDR1 KGHSH, CDR2 LQKENI. The DNA for the CDR3 is TGTGCCAGCTCACCAGTTAGCGGGACGGTCGCAACTAATGAAAAACTGTTTTTT. Protein product: CASSPVSGTVATNEKLFF.

This rearrangement joins TRBV18 to TRBJ2-1; TRBD2 aligns across 16 bases. The CDR3 is 15 amino acids. Germline V gene sequence: CDR1 KGHSH, CDR2 LQKENI. The ends lost 4 bases at V and 9 bases at J; junction bases unmatched: 3. Here the CDR3 reads CASSQGLAGGIEQFF. CDR3 nucleotide sequence: TGTGCCAGCTCACAGGGACTAGCGGGAGGGATTGAGCAGTTCTTC.

The table lists this clone with a count of one. CDR3 in DNA: TGTGCCAGCAGGGGACTAGCGGGGGGGGGAGCAGGGGAGCTGTTTTTT. Its protein product is CASRGLAGGGAGELFF. The chain is built from TRBV11-2 and TRBJ2-2, with TRBD2 identical over 16 bases. Germline values: CDR1 SGHAT, CDR2 FQNNGV. The CDR3 spans 16 residues. V shed 6 bases and J 8 bases; nucleotides not matched to a gene: 6. The full variable domain, its missing parts supplied by reference TRBV11-2 and TRBJ2-2, is EAGVAQSPRYKIIEKRQSVAFWCNPISGHATLYWYQQILGQGPKLLIQFQNNGVVDDSQLPKDRFSAERLKGVDSTLKIQPAKLEDSAVYLCASRGLAGGGAGELFFGEGSRLTVL.